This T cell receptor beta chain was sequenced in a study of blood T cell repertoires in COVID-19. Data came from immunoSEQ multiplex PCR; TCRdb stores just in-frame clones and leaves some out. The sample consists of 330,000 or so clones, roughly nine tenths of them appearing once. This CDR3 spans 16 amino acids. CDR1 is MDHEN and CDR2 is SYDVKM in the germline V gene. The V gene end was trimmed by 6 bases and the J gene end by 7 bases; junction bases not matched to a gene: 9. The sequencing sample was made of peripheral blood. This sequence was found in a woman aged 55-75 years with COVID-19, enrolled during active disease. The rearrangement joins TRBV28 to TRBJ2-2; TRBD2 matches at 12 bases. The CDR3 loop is CASRTSGGPHSGELFF. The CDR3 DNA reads TGTGCCAGCAGAACTAGCGGGGGGCCCCATAGCGGGGAGCTGTTTTTT.